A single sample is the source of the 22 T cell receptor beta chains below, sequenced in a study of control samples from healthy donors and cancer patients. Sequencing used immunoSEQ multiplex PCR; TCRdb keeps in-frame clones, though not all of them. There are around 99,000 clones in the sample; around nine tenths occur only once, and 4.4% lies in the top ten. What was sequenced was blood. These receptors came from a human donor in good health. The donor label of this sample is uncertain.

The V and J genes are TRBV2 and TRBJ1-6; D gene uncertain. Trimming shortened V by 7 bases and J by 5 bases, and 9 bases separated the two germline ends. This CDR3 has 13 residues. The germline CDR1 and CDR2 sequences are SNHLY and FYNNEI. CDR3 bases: TGTGCCAGCACTCAAGAACATAATTCACCCCTCCACTTT. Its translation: CASTQEHNSPLHF. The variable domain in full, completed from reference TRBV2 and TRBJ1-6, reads EPEVTQTPSHQVTQMGQEVILRCVPISNHLYFYWYRQILGQKVEFLVSFYNNEISEKSEIFDDQFSVERPDGSNFTLKIRSTKLEDSAMYFCASTQEHNSPLHFGNGTRLTVT.

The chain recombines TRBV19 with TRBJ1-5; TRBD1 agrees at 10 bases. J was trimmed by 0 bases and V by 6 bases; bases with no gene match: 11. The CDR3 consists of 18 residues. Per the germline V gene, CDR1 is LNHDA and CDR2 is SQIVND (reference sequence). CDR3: CASRPGQGFAYSNQPQHF. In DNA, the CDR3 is TGTGCCAGTAGGCCGGGACAGGGGTTTGCATATAGCAATCAGCCCCAGCATTTT.

The CDR3 nucleotides read TGTGCCAGCTCACTGGGACAGGGGGCAACTAATGAAAAACTGTTTTTT. Translating gives CASSLGQGATNEKLFF. This chain connects TRBV18 to TRBJ1-4; TRBD1 agrees at 11 bases. Germline V CDR1 and CDR2: KGHSH, LQKENI. Trimming took 4 bases from V and 0 from J; bases not matched to a gene: 1. The CDR3 contains 16 residues.

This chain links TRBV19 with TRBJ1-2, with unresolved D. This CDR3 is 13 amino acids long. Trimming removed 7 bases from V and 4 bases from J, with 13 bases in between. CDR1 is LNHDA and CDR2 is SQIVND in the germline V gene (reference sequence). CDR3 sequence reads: CASIGERIYGYTF. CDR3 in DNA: TGTGCCAGTATTGGAGAGAGGATCTATGGCTACACCTTC.

The CDR3, as DNA: TGTGCCAGCACTTCCAGCGGGGGCCTCTCCTACGAGCAGTACTTC. Translating gives CASTSSGGLSYEQYF. The gene calls are TRBV6-5 and TRBJ2-7; 8 bases are shared with TRBD2. This CDR3 comprises 15 residues. Germline V lookup: CDR1 MNHEY, CDR2 SVGAGI. V shed 7 bases, J shed 0 bases, and the junction held 8 bases outside the gene matches.

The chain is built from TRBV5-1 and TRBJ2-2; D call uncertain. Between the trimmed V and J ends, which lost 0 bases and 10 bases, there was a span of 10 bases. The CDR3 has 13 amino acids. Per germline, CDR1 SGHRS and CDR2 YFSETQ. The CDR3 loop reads CASSLAVAEELFF. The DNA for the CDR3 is TGCGCCAGCAGCTTGGCCGTTGCCGAGGAGCTGTTTTTT.

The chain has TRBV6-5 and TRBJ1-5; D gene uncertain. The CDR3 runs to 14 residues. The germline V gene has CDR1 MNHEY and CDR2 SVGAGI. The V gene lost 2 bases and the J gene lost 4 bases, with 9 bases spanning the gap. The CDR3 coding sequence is TGTGCCAGCAGTTACCTTCCGGGGAATCAGCCCCAGCATTTT. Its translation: CASSYLPGNQPQHF.

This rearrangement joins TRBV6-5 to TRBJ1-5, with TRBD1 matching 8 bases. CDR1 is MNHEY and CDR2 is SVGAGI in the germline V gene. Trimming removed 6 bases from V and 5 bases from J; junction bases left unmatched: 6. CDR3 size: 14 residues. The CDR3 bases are TGTGCCAGCAGCGGGACAGGAGGCTATCAGCCCCAGCATTTT. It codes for CASSGTGGYQPQHF.

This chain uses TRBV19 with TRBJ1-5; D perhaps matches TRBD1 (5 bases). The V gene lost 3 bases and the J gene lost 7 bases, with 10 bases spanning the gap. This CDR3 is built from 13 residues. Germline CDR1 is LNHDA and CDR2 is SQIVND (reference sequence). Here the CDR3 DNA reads TGTGCCAGTAGTATTCAGGGTATACAGCCCCAGCATTTT. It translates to CASSIQGIQPQHF.

DNA of the CDR3: TGTGCCAGCAGTGATGGTAGGAGATTCCGGACCACAGATACGCAGTATTTT. It specifies CASSDGRRFRTTDTQYF. The gene calls are TRBV2 and TRBJ2-3; no reliable D call. Germline V gives CDR1 SNHLY, CDR2 FYNNEI. Trimming stripped 3 bases from V and 2 bases from J, with 18 bases between. The CDR3 sequence is 17 residues long.

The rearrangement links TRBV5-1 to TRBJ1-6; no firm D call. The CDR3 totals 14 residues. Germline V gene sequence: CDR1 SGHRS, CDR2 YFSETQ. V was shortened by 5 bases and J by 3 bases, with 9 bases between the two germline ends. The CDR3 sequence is CASRDGVYNSPLHF. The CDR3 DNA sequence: TGCGCCAGCAGAGACGGAGTCTATAATTCACCCCTCCACTTT. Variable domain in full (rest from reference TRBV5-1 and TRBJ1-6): KAGVTQTPRYLIKTRGQQVTLSCSPISGHRSVSWYQQTPGQGLQFLFEYFSETQRNKGNFPGRFSGRQFSNSRSEMNVSTLELGDSALYLCASRDGVYNSPLHFGNGTRLTVT.

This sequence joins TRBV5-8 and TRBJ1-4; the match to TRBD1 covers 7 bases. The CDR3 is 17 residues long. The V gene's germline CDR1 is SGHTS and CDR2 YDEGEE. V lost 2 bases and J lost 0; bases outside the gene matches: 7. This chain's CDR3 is CASSFQGQSATNEKLFF. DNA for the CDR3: TGTGCCAGCAGCTTCCAGGGACAGTCGGCAACTAATGAAAAACTGTTTTTT. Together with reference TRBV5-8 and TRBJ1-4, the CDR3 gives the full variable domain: EAGVTQSPTHLIKTRGQQATLRCSPISGHTSVYWYQQALGLGLQFLLWYDEGEERNRGNFPPRFSGRQFPNYSSELNVNALELEDSALYLCASSFQGQSATNEKLFFGSGTQLSVL.

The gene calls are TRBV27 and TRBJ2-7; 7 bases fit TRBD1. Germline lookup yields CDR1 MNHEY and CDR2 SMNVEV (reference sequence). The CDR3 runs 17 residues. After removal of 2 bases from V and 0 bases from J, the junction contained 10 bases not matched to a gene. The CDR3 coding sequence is TGTGCCAGCAGTTTACCTGAGCCGGGACAGAGCTCCTACGAGCAGTACGTC. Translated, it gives CASSLPEPGQSSYEQYV.

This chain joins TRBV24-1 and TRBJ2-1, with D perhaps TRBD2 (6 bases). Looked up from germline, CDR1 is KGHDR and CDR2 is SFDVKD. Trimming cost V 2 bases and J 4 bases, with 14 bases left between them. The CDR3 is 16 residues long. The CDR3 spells CATSDSSGSEYNEQFF. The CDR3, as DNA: TGTGCCACCAGTGATTCAAGCGGGTCGGAGTACAATGAGCAGTTCTTC.

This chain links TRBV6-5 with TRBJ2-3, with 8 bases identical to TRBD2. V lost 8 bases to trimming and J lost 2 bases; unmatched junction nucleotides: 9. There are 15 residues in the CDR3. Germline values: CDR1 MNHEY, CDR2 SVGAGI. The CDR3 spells CASFHHGGDTDTQYF. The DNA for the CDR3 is TGTGCCAGCTTCCATCACGGGGGGGACACAGATACGCAGTATTTT.

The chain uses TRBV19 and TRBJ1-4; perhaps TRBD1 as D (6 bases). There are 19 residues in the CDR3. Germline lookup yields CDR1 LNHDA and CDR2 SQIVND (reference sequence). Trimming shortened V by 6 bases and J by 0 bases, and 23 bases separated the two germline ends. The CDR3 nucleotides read TGTGCCAGTAGCCCGAAGGGACACGGGAGCGGAGCAACTAATGAAAAACTGTTTTTT. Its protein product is CASSPKGHGSGATNEKLFF.

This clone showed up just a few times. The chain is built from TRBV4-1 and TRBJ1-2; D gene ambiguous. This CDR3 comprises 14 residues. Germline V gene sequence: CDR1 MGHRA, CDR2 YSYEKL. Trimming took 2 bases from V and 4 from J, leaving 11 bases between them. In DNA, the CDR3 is TGCGCCAGCAGCCAATCTCGGGGTAGCTATGGCTACACCTTC. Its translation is CASSQSRGSYGYTF.

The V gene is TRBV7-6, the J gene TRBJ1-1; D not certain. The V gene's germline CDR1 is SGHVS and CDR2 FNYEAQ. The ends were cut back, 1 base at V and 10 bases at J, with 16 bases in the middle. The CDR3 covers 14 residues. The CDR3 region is CASSLDLAGVGAFF. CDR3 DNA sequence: TGTGCCAGCAGCTTAGATTTGGCCGGTGTGGGAGCTTTCTTT.

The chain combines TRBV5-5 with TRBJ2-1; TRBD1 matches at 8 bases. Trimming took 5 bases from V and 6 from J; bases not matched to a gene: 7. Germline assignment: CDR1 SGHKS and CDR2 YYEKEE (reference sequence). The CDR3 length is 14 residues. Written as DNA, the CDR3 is TGTGCCAGCAGATACCGGGACAGGACCAATGAGCAGTTCTTC. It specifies CASRYRDRTNEQFF.

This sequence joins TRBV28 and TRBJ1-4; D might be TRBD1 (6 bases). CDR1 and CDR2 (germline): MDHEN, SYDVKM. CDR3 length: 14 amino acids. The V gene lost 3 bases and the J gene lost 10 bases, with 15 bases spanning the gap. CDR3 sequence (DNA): TGTGCCAGCAGTTTGGGGGGGCGCCCTGGAAAACTGTTTTTT. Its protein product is CASSLGGRPGKLFF.

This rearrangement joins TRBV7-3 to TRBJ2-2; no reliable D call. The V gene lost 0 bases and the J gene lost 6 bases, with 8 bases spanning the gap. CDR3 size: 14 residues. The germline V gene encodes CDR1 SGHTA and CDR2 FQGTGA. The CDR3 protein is CASSLTGFPGELFF. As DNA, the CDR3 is TGTGCCAGCAGCTTAACCGGGTTTCCCGGGGAGCTGTTTTTT.

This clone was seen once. The CDR3 coding sequence is TGTGCCAGCTCACCACCGGACCCAAATAATTCACCCCTCCACTTT. This gives the protein CASSPPDPNNSPLHF. The chain uses TRBV18 and TRBJ1-6, with D hard to call. The CDR3 spans 15 residues. Trimming took off 0 bases at V and 5 bases at J, with 8 bases between the two ends. CDR1 KGHSH and CDR2 LQKENI come from the germline V gene.